This T cell receptor (beta chain) derives from a study of T-cell memory formation after mild COVID-19. On the study more broadly: Among the donors, TCR clusters were largely specific to each donor.

In the case of this clonotype: Its antigen is as yet unknown.

Using constant-segment primers, 5'RACE produced TCR alpha and TCR beta cDNA libraries carrying sample barcodes and UMIs. MiXCR, applied by TCRdb to the 5' RACE reads, yields one record per CDR3 protein. The sample includes a few hundred thousand distinct CDR3 sequences, roughly 21% seen only once; the top ten take approximately 21%. The CDR3 runs 15 residues. The germline V gene has CDR1 SGHTS and CDR2 YDEGEE. V was trimmed by 1 base and J by 4 bases, leaving 14 bases between them. Study-wide findings and caveats: The study found balanced CD4/CD8 in clones contracting day 15 to 85 and a CD4+ lean in later expanders.

The chain couples TRBV5-8 to TRBJ1-1; no reliable D call. The receptor's source is a man between 18 and 29 years old who had mild COVID-19 (a few samples of this study predate the infection). Cell type and time point are not known. What was sequenced was PBMCs or a T cell subset sorted from them (not recorded which). The chain's CDR3 is CASSLRGSRGTEAFF. In nucleotides, the CDR3 is TGTGCCAGCAGCTTGAGAGGCAGTCGGGGCACTGAAGCTTTCTTT.